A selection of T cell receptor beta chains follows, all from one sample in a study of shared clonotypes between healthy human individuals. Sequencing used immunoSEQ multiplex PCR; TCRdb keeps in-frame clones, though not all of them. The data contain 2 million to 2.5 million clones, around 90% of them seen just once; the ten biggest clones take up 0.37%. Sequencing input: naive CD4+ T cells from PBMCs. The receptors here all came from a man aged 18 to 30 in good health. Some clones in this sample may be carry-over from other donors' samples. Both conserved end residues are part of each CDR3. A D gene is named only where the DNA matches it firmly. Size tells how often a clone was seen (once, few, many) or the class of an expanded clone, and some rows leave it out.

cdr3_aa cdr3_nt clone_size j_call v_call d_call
CASSPRRGPTGELFF TGTGCCAGCAGCCCCCGACGGGGACCCACCGGGGAGCTGTTTTTT once TRBJ2-2 TRBV14 .
CASSPGQGKVNTEAFF TGTGCCAGCAGCCCCGGACAGGGGAAGGTGAACACTGAAGCTTTCTTT . TRBJ1-1 TRBV7-9 TRBD1
CASSELSRLAGEDF TGTGCCAGCAGTGAGCTAAGCCGGCTAGCGGGAGAGGACTTC . TRBJ2-5 TRBV2 TRBD2
CASSTRSLYTIYF TGTGCCAGTAGTACCCGCAGCCTCTACACCATATATTTT . TRBJ1-3 TRBV19 .
CASSLAPGGSQETQYF TGTGCCAGCAGCTTAGCTCCGGGAGGTTCCCAAGAGACCCAGTACTTC . TRBJ2-5 TRBV7-6 TRBD2
CAWSVPGDQPQHF TGTGCCTGGAGTGTACCGGGAGATCAGCCCCAGCATTTT few TRBJ1-5 TRBV30 .
CAWSNRDGGYTF TGTGCCTGGAGCAACAGGGATGGTGGCTACACCTTC . TRBJ1-2 TRBV30 .
CASSSQPSSYNEQFF TGTGCCAGCAGCTCTCAGCCGAGCTCCTACAATGAGCAGTTCTTC . TRBJ2-1 TRBV11-2 .
CSVNTGLVVGTDTQYF TGCAGCGTCAACACTGGACTAGTCGTCGGCACAGATACGCAGTATTTT . TRBJ2-3 TRBV29-1 TRBD2
CASSFPGPYNQPQHF TGTGCCAGCAGTTTTCCGGGGCCCTACAATCAGCCCCAGCATTTT . TRBJ1-5 TRBV28 .
CASMGQGGPLNTEAFF TGTGCCAGTATGGGACAGGGGGGTCCTTTGAACACTGAAGCTTTCTTT . TRBJ1-1 TRBV19 TRBD1
CASSPSRLVSDTQYF TGTGCCAGCTCACCATCCCGACTAGTGTCAGATACGCAGTATTTT . TRBJ2-3 TRBV18 .
CAFRKTGDYGYTF TGTGCCTTCAGGAAGACAGGGGACTATGGCTACACCTTC . TRBJ1-2 TRBV28 TRBD1
CASSPAGGESRYEQYF TGTGCCAGCAGCCCGGCTGGGGGGGAGTCTCGGTACGAGCAGTACTTC . TRBJ2-7 TRBV28 TRBD2
CASSPTGTSVRAQYF TGTGCCAGCAGCCCTACCGGGACTAGCGTGCGGGCCCAGTACTTC . TRBJ2-5 TRBV7-6 TRBD2
CAISEGLAVEQYF TGTGCCATCAGTGAAGGACTAGCGGTCGAGCAGTACTTC . TRBJ2-7 TRBV10-3 TRBD2
CASSDSGAAHTGELFF TGTGCCAGCAGTGACTCGGGGGCCGCACACACCGGGGAGCTGTTTTTT . TRBJ2-2 TRBV6-4 .
CASSTSRGYNEQFF TGTGCCAGCTCAACAAGCCGGGGATACAATGAGCAGTTCTTC . TRBJ2-1 TRBV18 .
CASSDPWGRASTDTQYF TGTGCCAGCTCAGACCCCTGGGGCAGGGCTAGCACAGATACGCAGTATTTT . TRBJ2-3 TRBV18 .
CASSPPGFDTGELFF TGTGCCAGCTCACCTCCAGGGTTTGACACCGGGGAGCTGTTTTTT once TRBJ2-2 TRBV18 .
CASSRGASEKLFF TGTGCCAGCAGCCGGGGGGCGTCTGAAAAACTGTTTTTT few TRBJ1-4 TRBV9 .
CASSVGTRGFGELFF TGTGCCAGCAGCGTGGGGACTCGGGGGTTCGGGGAGCTGTTTTTT once TRBJ2-2 TRBV9 .
CASSPPGLMNTEAFF TGTGCCAGCTCACCCCCGGGACTGATGAACACTGAAGCTTTCTTT . TRBJ1-1 TRBV18 .
CASGHIRGSYNEQFF TGTGCCAGCGGCCACATCCGAGGTTCCTACAATGAGCAGTTCTTC . TRBJ2-1 TRBV27 .
CASTRDRESVPYF TGTGCCAGCACCCGGGACAGGGAAAGCGTTCCGTACTTC . TRBJ2-7 TRBV28 TRBD1
CSAPPEQFF TGCAGTGCCCCACCAGAGCAGTTCTTC . TRBJ2-1 TRBV20-1 .
CASSATSGNSIGTGELFF TGTGCCAGCAGCGCGACTAGCGGGAATAGCATAGGCACCGGGGAGCTGTTTTTT . TRBJ2-2 TRBV9 TRBD2
CATSRGGGANVLTF TGTGCCACCAGCAGGGGAGGTGGGGCCAACGTCCTGACTTTC . TRBJ2-6 TRBV15 .
CASSLVGPPDF TGTGCCAGCAGTTTAGTGGGACCACCCGACTTC . TRBJ2-7 TRBV28 .
CSVAAGHGQPQHF TGCAGCGTTGCAGCAGGGCATGGTCAGCCCCAGCATTTT . TRBJ1-5 TRBV29-1 .
CASSEGGSLNTEAFF TGTGCCAGCAGTGAAGGAGGCAGCCTGAACACTGAAGCTTTCTTT . TRBJ1-1 TRBV28 .
CASSPRTGQGNSYEQYF TGTGCCAGCAGCCCCCGAACCGGACAGGGGAACTCCTACGAGCAGTACTTC . TRBJ2-7 TRBV9 TRBD1
CASSLAGSWGYF TGTGCCAGCAGCTTGGCCGGCTCATGGGGGTATTTT . TRBJ2-3 TRBV5-6 .
CASSQVGLVNTGELFF TGCGCCAGCAGCCAAGTAGGACTAGTGAACACCGGGGAGCTGTTTTTT . TRBJ2-2 TRBV4-1 TRBD2
CASSLVQGAHEKLFF TGTGCCAGCAGCTTAGTTCAGGGGGCACACGAAAAACTGTTTTTT . TRBJ1-4 TRBV7-9 TRBD1
CSVVGTGGYEQYF TGCAGCGTTGTAGGGACAGGGGGATACGAGCAGTACTTC . TRBJ2-7 TRBV29-1 TRBD1
CASSKEVRGSTDTQYF TGTGCCAGCTCGAAGGAAGTGAGAGGGAGCACAGATACGCAGTATTTT . TRBJ2-3 TRBV18 .
CASSESEYSPLHF TGCGCCAGCAGTGAGTCGGAGTATTCACCCCTCCACTTT . TRBJ1-6 TRBV10-1 .
CASKVGTSLHEQYF TGTGCCAGCAAGGTGGGGACATCCCTCCACGAGCAGTACTTC . TRBJ2-7 TRBV2 .
CATGPGLANNEQFF TGTGCCACTGGCCCGGGACTAGCCAACAATGAGCAGTTCTTC once TRBJ2-1 TRBV11-2 TRBD2
CASSPYGNTEAFF TGTGCCAGCAGCCCGTATGGGAACACTGAAGCTTTCTTT few TRBJ1-1 TRBV11-3 .
CAWSVRGLPSDTQYF TGTGCCTGGAGTGTACGGGGGCTTCCGTCAGATACGCAGTATTTT . TRBJ2-3 TRBV30 .
CASSLVGDRGYEQYF TGTGCCAGCAGTCTGGTCGGGGACAGGGGTTACGAGCAGTACTTC . TRBJ2-7 TRBV25-1 TRBD1
CASTRSGTGVSGQYF TGTGCCAGCACCCGCTCCGGGACAGGGGTTTCAGGGCAGTACTTC . TRBJ2-7 TRBV28 TRBD1
CASSSQILTETQYF TGTGCCAGCAGTTCCCAGATCCTCACGGAGACCCAGTACTTC . TRBJ2-5 TRBV27 .
CASSRGTYNSYNEQFF TGTGCCAGCAGCAGGGGGACTTACAACTCCTACAATGAGCAGTTCTTC . TRBJ2-1 TRBV7-2 .
CASSKEGLAAYEQYF TGTGCCAGCAGTAAAGAGGGACTAGCGGCCTACGAGCAGTACTTC . TRBJ2-7 TRBV6-5 TRBD2
CATSRGTGFSNEQFF TGTGCCACCAGCAGAGGGACAGGGTTTAGCAATGAGCAGTTCTTC once TRBJ2-1 TRBV15 TRBD1
CASSHPRGVETQYF TGCGCCAGCAGCCACCCCCGGGGCGTGGAGACCCAGTACTTC . TRBJ2-5 TRBV4-1 .
CASSDSPARRGLAGELFF TGTGCCAGCAGTGACTCCCCCGCCCGGAGGGGGCTAGCTGGGGAGCTGTTTTTT . TRBJ2-2 TRBV6-4 .